This T cell receptor (beta chain) was recovered during a study of blood T cell repertoires in COVID-19. Across the study: Both acute and convalescent COVID-19 samples were obtained from the United States, Italy and Spain. T cells, B-cell-depleted T cells, or PBMCs provided the cDNA or gDNA that served as material.

Authors' analysis steps: Reference gene primer amplification gave estimated nucleated cell counts. Produced via immunoSEQ multiplex PCR; TCRdb's table is partial and in-frame only. V and J calls and clone size are those listed in that table; D and trimming were worked out from the DNA. The sample lists roughly 250,000 clones; about 90% were seen once. All enrollees were about 18 to 89 years old and from approximately 24 US areas. CDR1 and CDR2 (germline): SNHLY, FYNNEI. The V and J ends lost 2 bases and 6 bases respectively, with 11 bases between them. The CDR3 contains 13 residues. The source material was PBMCs or T cells enriched from blood (not recorded which). This TCR derives from a woman aged 40 to 49 with acute COVID-19. The J gene is TRBJ2-7, the V gene TRBV2; no reliable D call. The CDR3 DNA sequence: TGTGCCAGCAGTGAAATCATGCGTGGCGAGCAGTACTTC. Protein product: CASSEIMRGEQYF.